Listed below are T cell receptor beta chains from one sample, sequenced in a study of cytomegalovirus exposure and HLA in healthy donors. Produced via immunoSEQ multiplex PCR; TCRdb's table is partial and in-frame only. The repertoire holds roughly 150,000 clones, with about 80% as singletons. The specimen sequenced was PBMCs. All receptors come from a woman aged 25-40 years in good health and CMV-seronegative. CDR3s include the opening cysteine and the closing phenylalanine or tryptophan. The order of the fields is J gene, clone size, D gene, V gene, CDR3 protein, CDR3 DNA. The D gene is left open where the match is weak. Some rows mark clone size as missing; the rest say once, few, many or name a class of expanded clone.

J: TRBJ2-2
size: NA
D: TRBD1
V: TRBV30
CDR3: CAWSRGQEDTGELFF
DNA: TGTGCCTGGAGTCGGGGACAGGAGGACACCGGGGAGCTGTTTTTT

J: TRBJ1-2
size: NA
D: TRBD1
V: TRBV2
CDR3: CASRNRGDGYTF
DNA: TGTGCCAGCAGGAACAGGGGCGATGGCTACACCTTC

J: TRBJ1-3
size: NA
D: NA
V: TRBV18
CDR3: CASSPSGSAGENTIYF
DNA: TGTGCCAGCTCACCATCGGGTTCCGCGGGGGAAAACACCATATATTTT

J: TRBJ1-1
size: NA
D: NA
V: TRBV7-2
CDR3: CASSLGGGGITEAFF
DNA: TGTGCCAGCAGCTTAGGCGGAGGTGGGATCACTGAAGCTTTCTTT

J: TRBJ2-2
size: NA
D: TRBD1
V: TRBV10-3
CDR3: CAITGTGNTGELFF
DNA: TGTGCCATCACCGGGACAGGGAACACCGGGGAGCTGTTTTTT

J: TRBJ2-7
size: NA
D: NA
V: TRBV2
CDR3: CASTSGGLYEQYF
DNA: TGTGCCAGCACCTCCGGAGGGTTGTACGAGCAGTACTTC

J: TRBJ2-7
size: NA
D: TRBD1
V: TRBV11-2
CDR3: CASSLTGTGAYEQYF
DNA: TGTGCCAGCAGCTTAACCGGGACAGGAGCCTACGAGCAGTACTTC

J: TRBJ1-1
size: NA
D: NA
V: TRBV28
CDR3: CASRYHRAEAFF
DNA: TGTGCCAGCAGGTACCACAGGGCTGAAGCTTTCTTT

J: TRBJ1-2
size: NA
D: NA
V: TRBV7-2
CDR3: CASSLALEDGYTF
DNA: TGTGCCAGCAGCTTAGCGCTCGAGGATGGCTACACCTTC

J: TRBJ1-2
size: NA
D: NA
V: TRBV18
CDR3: CASSPPRGKGGYTF
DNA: TGTGCCAGCTCACCACCGCGGGGGAAGGGTGGCTACACCTTC

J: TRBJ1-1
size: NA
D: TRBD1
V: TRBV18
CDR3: CASSQGARDTEAFF
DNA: TGTGCCAGCTCACAGGGGGCGAGGGACACTGAAGCTTTCTTT

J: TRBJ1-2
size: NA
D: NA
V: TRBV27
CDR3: CASSLQGTYGYTF
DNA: TGTGCCAGCAGTTTACAGGGGACGTATGGCTACACCTTC

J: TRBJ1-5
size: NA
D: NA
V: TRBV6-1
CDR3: CASSEKRGQPQHF
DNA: TGTGCCAGCAGTGAAAAAAGGGGTCAGCCCCAGCATTTT

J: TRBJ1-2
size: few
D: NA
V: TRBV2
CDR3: CASELDRHHYGYTF
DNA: TGTGCCAGCGAATTAGACAGACACCACTATGGCTACACCTTC

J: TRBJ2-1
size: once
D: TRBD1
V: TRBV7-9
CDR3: CASSLTGTGSNEQFF
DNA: TGTGCCAGCAGCTTAACCGGGACAGGGTCGAATGAGCAGTTCTTC

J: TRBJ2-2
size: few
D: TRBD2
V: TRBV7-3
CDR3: CASSREAAGAYNTGELFF
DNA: TGTGCCAGCAGCCGAGAGGCAGCGGGGGCCTACAACACCGGGGAGCTGTTTTTT